Listed below are T cell receptor beta chains from one sample, sequenced in a study of blood T cell repertoires in COVID-19. The table came from immunoSEQ multiplex PCR; TCRdb's copy has only in-frame clones and leaves some out. The data hold roughly 150,000 clones, with about 88% observed a single time. Sequenced material: peripheral blood. The receptors derive from a man aged 50-59 years who had recovered from COVID-19. Each CDR3 is given with its conserved first and last residue. The D gene is left open where the match is weak. The size of a clone is reported for some rows only, either as once, few or many, or as a class for expanded clones.

J gene | clone size | D gene | V gene | CDR3 DNA | CDR3 protein
TRBJ2-5 | . | . | TRBV6-2/TRBV6-3 | TGTGCCAGCAGTCTAAGACTAGTGGCAGAGACCCAGTACTTC | CASSLRLVAETQYF
TRBJ2-3 | . | TRBD2 | TRBV7-2 | TGTGCCAGCAGCTTAGGGGGACTAGCGGGTCCAGGAGATACGCAGTATTTT | CASSLGGLAGPGDTQYF
TRBJ2-6 | . | . | TRBV6-1 | TGTGCCAGCAGTGGGACACCTCTATCTGGGGCCAACGTCCTGACTTTC | CASSGTPLSGANVLTF
TRBJ1-2 | . | . | TRBV29-1 | TGCAGCGCCTTTGGGGCGGGGAGGAGTGGCTACACCTTC | CSAFGAGRSGYTF
TRBJ1-3 | . | . | TRBV4-1 | TGCGCCAGCAGCCAGGGGTCTATCGGCCCAGGGTCGGGAAACACCATATATTTT | CASSQGSIGPGSGNTIYF
TRBJ2-3 | once | . | TRBV6-5 | TGTGCCAGCAGTTACGGGGGGACAGCAGATACGCAGTATTTT | CASSYGGTADTQYF
TRBJ2-7 | . | . | TRBV6-5 | TGTGCCAGCAGTTACGGTGGAGGGAGGCCCTACGAGCAGTACTTC | CASSYGGGRPYEQYF
TRBJ1-6 | . | TRBD1 | TRBV2 | TGTGCCAGCAGTGAAGGCAGGGGGAATAATTCACCCCTCCACTTT | CASSEGRGNNSPLHF
TRBJ2-5 | . | TRBD2 | TRBV9 | TGTGCCAGCAGCGCCGACTCGGGGGGTGAGACCCAGTACTTC | CASSADSGGETQYF
TRBJ2-5 | . | TRBD2 | TRBV7-2 | TGTGCCAGCAGCACTAGCGGGGGCCCCCTAGAGACCCAGTACTTC | CASSTSGGPLETQYF
TRBJ2-3 | . | . | TRBV7-9 | TGTGCCAGCAGCTTAGAAGGGGTTGGGACAGATACGCAGTATTTT | CASSLEGVGTDTQYF
TRBJ2-7 | . | TRBD1 | TRBV5-1 | TGCGCCAGCAGCAAAAGAGACAGGGCCGTCGACGAGCAGTACTTC | CASSKRDRAVDEQYF
TRBJ2-5 | . | . | TRBV4-1 | TGCGCCAGCAGCCATCCTAGCGAAGAGACCCAGTACTTC | CASSHPSEETQYF
TRBJ1-1 | . | . | TRBV6-2/TRBV6-3 | TGTGCCAGCAGTTACCCAGGGGCCTCCAACACTGAAGCTTTCTTT | CASSYPGASNTEAFF
TRBJ2-3 | . | . | TRBV2 | TGTGCCAGCTCCGGGACACGAGCAACAGATACGCAGTATTTT | CASSGTRATDTQYF
TRBJ1-1 | . | TRBD1 | TRBV7-8 | TGTGCCAGCAGCTTACAGGGGGCGGAAGCTTTCTTT | CASSLQGAEAFF
TRBJ2-7 | . | TRBD1 | TRBV28 | TGTGCCAGCAGTCCGGGGACAGGGGAAAACGAGCAGTACTTC | CASSPGTGENEQYF
TRBJ1-2 | . | . | TRBV30 | TGTGCCTGGAGTGTGTCAGTAAACTATGGCTACACCTTC | CAWSVSVNYGYTF
TRBJ2-7 | . | . | TRBV10-2 | TGCGCCAGTCAGGACAGTCCTACGCAGCAGTACTTC | CASQDSPTQQYF
TRBJ2-2 | . | TRBD1 | TRBV27 | TGTGCCAGCAGTTTAGGGCAGGGGGCCTTGGCGGCGAACACCGGGGAGCTGTTTTTT | CASSLGQGALAANTGELFF
TRBJ2-1 | few | TRBD2 | TRBV5-5 | TGTGCCAGCAGCTTGGGACTAAAACTAGCGGGTCTCTCCTACAATGAGCAGTTCTTC | CASSLGLKLAGLSYNEQFF
TRBJ2-4 | . | . | TRBV5-8 | TGTGCCAGCAGCTTGGAACAGCTAGCCAAAAACATTCAGTACTTC | CASSLEQLAKNIQYF